Listed below are T cell receptor beta chains from one sample, sequenced in a study of cytomegalovirus exposure and HLA in healthy donors. Some clones are missing from TCRdb's copy, which holds only in-frame ones; the method was immunoSEQ multiplex PCR. The sample has some 160,000 clones, about 73% seen once. The sample was PBMCs. All receptors come from a woman in her forties in good health and CMV-seronegative. Each CDR3 is given with its conserved first and last residue. Fields, in order: CDR3 length, D gene, V gene, J gene, clone size, CDR3 protein, CDR3 DNA. The D gene is left open where the match is weak. Clone size is shown for a subset of rows, as once, few, many or a class of expanded clone.

>15|TRBD1|TRBV7-2|TRBJ1-6|NA
CASSPGQGAKSPLHF
TGTGCCAGCAGCCCCGGACAGGGGGCTAAATCACCCCTCCACTTT
>15|NA|TRBV1|TRBJ1-4|NA
CTSSQAGLTNEKLFF
TGCACCAGCAGCCAAGCAGGGTTGACTAATGAAAAACTGTTTTTT
>15|TRBD2|TRBV11-2|TRBJ2-7|NA
CASSFSQRGVYEQYF
TGTGCCAGCAGCTTCAGCCAGCGGGGGGTCTACGAGCAGTACTTC
>16|TRBD2|TRBV2|TRBJ2-3|NA
CASRAGTSGYTDTQYF
TGTGCCAGCAGGGCCGGGACTAGCGGTTACACAGATACGCAGTATTTT
>14|NA|TRBV7-9|TRBJ1-4|NA
CASSLGGIDEKLFF
TGTGCCAGCAGCTTAGGAGGGATCGATGAAAAACTGTTTTTT
>15|TRBD1|TRBV15|TRBJ1-2|NA
CATSPPDRDNYGYTF
TGTGCCACCAGCCCTCCGGACAGGGATAACTATGGCTACACCTTC
>12|NA|TRBV7-9|TRBJ2-1|NA
CASSLSGNEQFF
TGTGCCAGCAGCTTGTCGGGGAATGAGCAGTTCTTC
>15|TRBD1|TRBV29-1|TRBJ1-1|NA
CSVCRTGGMNTEAFF
TGCAGCGTTTGTCGGACAGGGGGCATGAACACTGAAGCTTTCTTT
>16|TRBD1|TRBV10-3|TRBJ2-1|NA
CAIPGQVNKRANEQFF
TGTGCCATCCCGGGACAGGTAAACAAGCGGGCCAATGAGCAGTTCTTC
>14|NA|TRBV6-5|TRBJ2-1|NA
CASSRTEVYNEQFF
TGTGCCAGCAGTCGGACAGAAGTCTACAATGAGCAGTTCTTC
>15|TRBD1|TRBV12-5|TRBJ2-7|once
CASGPGQGAVYEQYF
TGTGCTAGTGGCCCCGGACAGGGGGCAGTTTACGAGCAGTACTTC
>16|NA|TRBV5-1|TRBJ1-1|NA
CASSLAGGGGGTEAFF
TGCGCCAGCAGCTTGGCCGGAGGTGGGGGAGGCACTGAAGCTTTCTTT
>14|NA|TRBV28|TRBJ2-6|NA
CASLTGTGANVLTF
TGTGCCAGCCTCACAGGGACTGGGGCCAACGTCCTGACTTTC
>15|TRBD1|TRBV2|TRBJ2-3|NA
CASSVGTGFADTQYF
TGTGCCAGCAGTGTAGGGACAGGGTTTGCAGATACGCAGTATTTT
>14|NA|TRBV2|TRBJ1-1|NA
CASKIGQSNTEAFF
TGTGCCAGCAAAATAGGACAGTCGAACACTGAAGCTTTCTTT
>13|TRBD1|TRBV5-1|TRBJ1-5|NA
CASREGAAEPQHF
TGCGCCAGCAGAGAGGGGGCTGCGGAGCCCCAGCATTTT
>15|NA|TRBV4-1|TRBJ1-1|few
CASSQDGGVGTEAFF
TGCGCCAGCAGCCAAGACGGAGGGGTTGGGACTGAAGCTTTCTTT
>14|NA|TRBV5-5|TRBJ2-7|NA
CASSLGVGGYEQYF
TGTGCCAGCAGCTTGGGGGTGGGGGGCTACGAGCAGTACTTC
>15|TRBD1|TRBV7-7|TRBJ2-5|NA
CASSLGVGQGQTQYF
TGTGCCAGCAGCTTAGGCGTCGGACAGGGCCAGACCCAGTACTTC
>13|TRBD2|TRBV6-5|TRBJ2-7|NA
CASSHGGVGEQYF
TGTGCCAGCAGCCACGGGGGGGTAGGCGAGCAGTACTTC
>15|NA|TRBV5-1|TRBJ2-1|NA
CASRLLGGPYNEQFF
TGCGCCAGCAGACTTTTGGGGGGGCCCTACAATGAGCAGTTCTTC
>17|NA|TRBV4-1|TRBJ1-6|once
CASRQILGSSYNSPLHF
TGCGCCAGCAGACAAATTCTCGGGAGCTCCTATAATTCACCCCTCCACTTT
>15|NA|TRBV5-1|TRBJ1-4|NA
CASSLGLGVDEKLFF
TGCGCCAGCAGCTTGGGTTTAGGGGTCGATGAAAAACTGTTTTTT
>14|TRBD1|TRBV27|TRBJ2-7|NA
CASSGWDSNYEQYF
TGTGCCAGCAGTGGATGGGACAGTAACTACGAGCAGTACTTC
>12|NA|TRBV29-1|TRBJ1-3|few
CSVGRESNTIYF
TGCAGCGTTGGACGGGAGAGCAACACCATATATTTT
>15|NA|TRBV7-2|TRBJ1-2|NA
CASRLVGGVSWGYTF
TGTGCCAGCAGATTAGTAGGGGGAGTGTCCTGGGGCTACACCTTC
>14|TRBD1|TRBV27|TRBJ2-5|NA
CASSPSRQGETQYF
TGTGCCAGCAGTCCATCGAGACAGGGTGAGACCCAGTACTTC
>18|TRBD2|TRBV4-2|TRBJ2-2|NA
CASSRGTSGGRNTGELFF
TGTGCCAGCAGCCGCGGGACTAGCGGGGGCCGGAACACCGGGGAGCTGTTTTTT
>13|NA|TRBV4-2|TRBJ2-1|once
CASSLHTGNQQFF
TGTGCCAGCAGCCTCCACACGGGGAATCAGCAGTTCTTC
>13|NA|TRBV18|TRBJ1-1|NA
CASSLGGDTEAFF
TGTGCCAGCTCACTGGGTGGAGACACTGAAGCTTTCTTT
>11|NA|TRBV20-1|TRBJ1-2|NA
CSAPLRAGYTF
TGCAGTGCCCCCCTGAGGGCTGGCTACACCTTC
>14|TRBD1|TRBV5-1|TRBJ1-1|NA
CASSPDRARTEAFF
TGCGCCAGCAGCCCGGACAGGGCTAGGACTGAAGCTTTCTTT
>18|TRBD2|TRBV5-4|TRBJ2-5|NA
CASSLVAGGRVSGETQYF
TGTGCCAGCAGCCTCGTGGCGGGGGGCAGGGTGTCAGGAGAGACCCAGTACTTC
>14|NA|TRBV10-3|TRBJ2-7|NA
CAISEAGDSYEQYF
TGTGCCATCAGTGAAGCAGGGGACTCCTACGAGCAGTACTTC
>11|NA|TRBV20-1|TRBJ2-7|NA
CSAISQVDQYF
TGCAGTGCCATCTCCCAGGTCGACCAGTACTTC
>16|TRBD2|TRBV11-2|TRBJ2-7|NA
CASSSGYLAGGYEQYF
TGTGCCAGCAGCTCGGGATACCTAGCGGGGGGTTACGAGCAGTACTTC
>15|NA|TRBV2|TRBJ2-1|NA
CASSEAGLPGNEQFF
TGTGCCAGCAGTGAAGCAGGGCTCCCGGGGAATGAGCAGTTCTTC
>17|TRBD1|TRBV2|TRBJ1-1|NA
CASSEDRGGLVNTEAFF
TGTGCCAGCAGTGAGGACAGGGGGGGATTGGTGAACACTGAAGCTTTCTTT
>16|TRBD1|TRBV19|TRBJ1-1|NA
CASGQGASGVNTEAFF
TGTGCCAGTGGACAGGGGGCTAGTGGAGTGAACACTGAAGCTTTCTTT
>13|NA|TRBV7-9|TRBJ2-7|NA
CASSQRQTYEQYF
TGTGCCAGCAGCCAGCGACAGACCTACGAGCAGTACTTC
>14|TRBD1|TRBV29-1|TRBJ2-7|NA
CSVGQGANSYEQYF
TGCAGCGTCGGACAGGGGGCTAACTCCTACGAGCAGTACTTC
>14|TRBD1|TRBV4-1|TRBJ2-7|once
CASSHDRGPYEQYF
TGCGCCAGCAGCCACGACAGGGGCCCCTACGAGCAGTACTTC